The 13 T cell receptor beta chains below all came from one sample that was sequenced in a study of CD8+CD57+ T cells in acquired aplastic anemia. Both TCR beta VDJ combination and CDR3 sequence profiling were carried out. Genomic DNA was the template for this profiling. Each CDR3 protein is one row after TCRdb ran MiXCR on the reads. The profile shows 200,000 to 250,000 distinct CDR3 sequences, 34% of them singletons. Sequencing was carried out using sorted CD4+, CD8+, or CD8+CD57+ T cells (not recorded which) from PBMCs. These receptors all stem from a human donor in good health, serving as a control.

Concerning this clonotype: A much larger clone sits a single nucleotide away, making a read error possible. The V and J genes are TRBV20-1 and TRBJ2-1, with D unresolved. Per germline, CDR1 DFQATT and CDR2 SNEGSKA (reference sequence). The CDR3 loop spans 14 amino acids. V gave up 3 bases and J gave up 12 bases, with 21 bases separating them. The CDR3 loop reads CSASNPSSVDGQFF. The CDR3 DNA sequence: TGCAGTGCTAGCAACCCCTCCTCGGTGGATGGGCAGTTCTTC.

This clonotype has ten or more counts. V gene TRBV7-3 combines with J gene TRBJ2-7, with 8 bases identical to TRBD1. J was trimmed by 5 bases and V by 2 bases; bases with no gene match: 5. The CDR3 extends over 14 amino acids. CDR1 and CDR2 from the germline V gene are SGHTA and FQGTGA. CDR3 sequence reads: CASSLQGASNEQYF. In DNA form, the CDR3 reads TGTGCCAGCAGCTTACAGGGGGCGTCCAACGAGCAGTACTTC.

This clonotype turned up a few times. The CDR3 DNA follows: TGTGCCAGCTCACCAGGCGTCCAGGGAGAGACCCAGTACTTC. This gives the protein CASSPGVQGETQYF. The chain links TRBV18 to TRBJ2-5; possible D gene TRBD1, 5 bases. CDR1 is KGHSH and CDR2 is LQKENI in the germline V gene. There are 14 residues in the CDR3. Trimming left V 2 bases short and J 4 bases short, with 11 bases between.

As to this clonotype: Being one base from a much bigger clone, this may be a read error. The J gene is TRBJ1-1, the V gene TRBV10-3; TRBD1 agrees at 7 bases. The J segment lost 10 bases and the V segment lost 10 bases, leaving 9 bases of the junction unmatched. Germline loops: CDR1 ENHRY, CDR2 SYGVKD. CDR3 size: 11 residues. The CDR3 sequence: CASEEGGRAFF. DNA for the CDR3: TGTGCCAGCGAGGAAGGGGGCCGAGCTTTCTTT.

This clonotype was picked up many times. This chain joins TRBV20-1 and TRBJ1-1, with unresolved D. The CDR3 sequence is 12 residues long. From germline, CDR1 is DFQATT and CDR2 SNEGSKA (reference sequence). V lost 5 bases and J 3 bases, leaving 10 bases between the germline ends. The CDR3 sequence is CSAFRLDTEAFF. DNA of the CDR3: TGCAGTGCTTTTCGGTTGGACACTGAAGCTTTCTTT.

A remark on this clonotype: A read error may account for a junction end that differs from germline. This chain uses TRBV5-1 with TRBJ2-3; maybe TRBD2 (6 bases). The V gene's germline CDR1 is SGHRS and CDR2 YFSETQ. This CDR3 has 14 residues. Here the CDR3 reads CASSSGLSTDTRYF. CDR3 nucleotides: TGCGCCAGCAGCTCGGGACTGAGCACAGATACGCGGTATTTT.

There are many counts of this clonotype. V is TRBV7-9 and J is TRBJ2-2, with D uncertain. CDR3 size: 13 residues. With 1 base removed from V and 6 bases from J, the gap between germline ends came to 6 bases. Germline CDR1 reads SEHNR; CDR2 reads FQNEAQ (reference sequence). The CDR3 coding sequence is TGTGCCAGCAGCTTAGACATCTCCGGGGAGCTGTTTTTT. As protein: CASSLDISGELFF.

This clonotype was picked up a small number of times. The CDR3 DNA reads as TGCAGCGTTCTTCAGACAGGGGCCGATGATGGCTACACCTTC. Translating it yields CSVLQTGADDGYTF. The chain recombines TRBV29-1 with TRBJ1-2, with 8 bases fitting TRBD1. The V and J ends lost 5 bases and 6 bases, in that order; junction bases with no gene match: 11. The germline CDR1 and CDR2 sequences are SQVTM and ANQGSEA. CDR3 length: 14 amino acids.

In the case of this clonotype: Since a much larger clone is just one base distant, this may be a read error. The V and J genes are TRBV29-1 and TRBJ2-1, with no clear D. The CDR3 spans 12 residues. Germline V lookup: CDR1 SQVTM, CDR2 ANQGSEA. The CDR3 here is CSVVGKNNGQFF. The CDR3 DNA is TGCAGCGTTGTGGGCAAGAACAATGGGCAGTTCTTC.

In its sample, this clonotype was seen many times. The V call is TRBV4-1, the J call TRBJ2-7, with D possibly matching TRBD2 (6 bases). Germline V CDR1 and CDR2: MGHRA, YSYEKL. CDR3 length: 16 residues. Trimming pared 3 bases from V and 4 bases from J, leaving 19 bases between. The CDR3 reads CASSQRGTGLEYEQYF. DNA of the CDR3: TGCGCCAGCAGCCAGCGGGGTACGGGGTTGGAATACGAGCAGTACTTC.

The CDR3 protein is CASSPPQEGYYGYTF. The CDR3 DNA is TGTGCCAGCAGCCCCCCCCAAGAGGGCTACTATGGCTACACCTTC. J is TRBJ1-2 and V is TRBV9; D is ambiguous. Per germline, CDR1 SGDLS and CDR2 YYNGEE. The V gene lost 4 bases and the J gene lost 3 bases, with 16 bases spanning the gap. This CDR3 has 15 amino acids.

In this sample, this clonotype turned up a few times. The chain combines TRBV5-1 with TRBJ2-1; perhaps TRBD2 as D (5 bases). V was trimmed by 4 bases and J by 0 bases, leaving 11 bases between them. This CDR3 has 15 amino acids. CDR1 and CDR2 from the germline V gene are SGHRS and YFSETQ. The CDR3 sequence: CASSETGSSYNEQFF. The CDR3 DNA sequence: TGCGCCAGCAGCGAGACGGGAAGCTCCTACAATGAGCAGTTCTTC.

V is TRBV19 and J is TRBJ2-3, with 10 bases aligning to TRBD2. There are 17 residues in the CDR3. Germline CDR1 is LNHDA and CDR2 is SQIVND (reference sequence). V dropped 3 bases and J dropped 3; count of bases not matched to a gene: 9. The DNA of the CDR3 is TGTGCCAGTAGTATCCCTACTCTAGCGGGAGAGACAGATACGCAGTATTTT. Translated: CASSIPTLAGETDTQYF. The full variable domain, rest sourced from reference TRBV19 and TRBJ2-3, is DGGITQSPKYLFRKEGQNVTLSCEQNLNHDAMYWYRQDPGQGLRLIYYSQIVNDFQKGDIAEGYSVSREKKESFPLTVTSAQKNPTAFYLCASSIPTLAGETDTQYFGPGTRLTVL.